This T cell receptor (beta chain) was retrieved from a study of shared clonotypes between healthy human individuals. This clone was seen a few times. Its antigen remains unknown. Per germline, CDR1 MNHEY and CDR2 SMNVEV (reference sequence). CDR3 length: 14 amino acids. V was clipped by 4 bases and J by 7 bases, with 11 bases between them. Regarding the study as a whole: Sequencing depth was expected to influence donor clonotype sharing. Enrolling few donors narrowed the genetic and exposure-history diversity that was represented.

TCRdb's copy holds only in-frame clones and misses some; the assay was immunoSEQ multiplex PCR. The profile shows a few million clones, more than 90% of them singletons. This receptor was identified in a man aged 18 to 30 in good health. The specimen sequenced was naive CD4+ T cells sorted from blood. Subset: CD45RA+ positively selected. The rearrangement uses TRBV27 and TRBJ1-6; no clear D gene. The CDR3 region is CASSSEGRNSPLHF. CDR3 nucleotide sequence: TGTGCCAGCAGTTCCGAGGGTAGAAATTCACCCCTCCACTTT.